The 2 T cell receptor beta chains below all came from one sample that was sequenced in a study of cytotoxic CD8 clonotypes in ibrutinib-treated CLL. The protocol was immunoSEQ multiplex PCR, while the TCRdb copy is restricted to in-frame clones and leaves out a portion. The sample includes more than 85,000 clones, approximately 77% of them seen just once. The sequences come from PBMCs, collected after 24 months of ibrutinib treatment. The receptors derive from a human donor with chronic lymphocytic leukemia.

The J gene is TRBJ1-2, the V gene TRBV30, with D hard to call. Trimming left V 5 bases short and J 2 bases short, with 12 bases between. This CDR3 has 13 residues. The V gene's germline CDR1 is GTSNPN and CDR2 SVGIG (reference sequence). The DNA of the CDR3 is TGTGCCTGGGAGCTGGGAGGGAACTATGGCTACACCTTC. Its translation is CAWELGGNYGYTF.

The rearrangement links TRBV28 to TRBJ1-2; 12 positions agree with TRBD1. Germline CDR1 reads MDHEN; CDR2 reads SYDVKM. V was clipped by 1 base and J by 6 bases; unmatched bases: 3. CDR3 size: 15 residues. The CDR3 here is CASSLFGDRGHGYTF. CDR3 coding DNA: TGTGCCAGCAGTTTATTCGGGGACAGGGGGCATGGCTACACCTTC.